This T cell receptor beta chain emerged from a study of T cells in narcolepsy. Study details: Donors had narcolepsy type 1 or type 2, or were healthy controls. Findings and caveats of the study: In some patient and control memory CD4+ samples, autoreactive clones were absent. Autoreactive HCRT-specific and TRIB2-specific clonotypes were marked in same-patient CSF-versus-blood CD4+ comparisons. Autoreactive clonotypes reportedly recurred in blood of same and different patients, not controls.

Worth noting for this clone: Antigen unknown.

Data came from immunoSEQ multiplex PCR; TCRdb stores just in-frame clones and leaves some out. The sample yields 15,000 to 20,000 clones, 85% to 90% seen once. The sequenced material came from memory (CD45RA-) CD4+ T cells from blood. The receptor's source is a human donor in good health.

This chain's CDR3 is CASSLRLAGGPGELFF. For the CDR3, the DNA is TGTGCCAGTAGTCTGCGACTAGCGGGGGGGCCCGGGGAGCTGTTTTTT. The V call is TRBV19, the J call TRBJ2-2; 14 bases match TRBD2. CDR3 length: 16 residues. The V gene's germline CDR1 is LNHDA and CDR2 SQIVND (reference sequence). V shed 5 bases, J shed 6 bases, and the junction held 5 bases outside the gene matches.